A single TCR beta chain is shown here with its context. TCRdb ran MiXCR on the 5' RACE reads and lists one entry per CDR3 protein. Of over 500,000 distinct CDR3 sequences listed, 20% to 25% are singletons. The data originate from a study of identical twins. Trimming took 3 bases from V and 5 from J, leaving 7 bases between them. CDR1 and CDR2 from the germline V gene are LNHDA and SQIVND (reference sequence). The CDR3 extends over 12 amino acids. This same sample was also part of a study on T cells expressing NK-cell markers.

The chain couples TRBV19 to TRBJ1-1; no firm D call. Sequenced sample: CD4+ T cells sorted from blood. The sequence came from a woman aged 18-35 years in good health. The CDR3 region has the DNA TGTGCCAGTAGTATGGGGTGGACTGAAGCTTTCTTT. This gives the protein CASSMGWTEAFF.